The rows below give T cell receptor beta chains drawn from one sample of a study of blood T cell repertoires in COVID-19. Produced via immunoSEQ multiplex PCR; TCRdb's table is partial and in-frame only. The repertoire holds some 30,000 clones, with about 89% as singletons. Sequenced input: peripheral blood. These receptor sequences come from a human donor in a cohort sampled during active COVID-19. CDR3s include the opening cysteine and the closing phenylalanine or tryptophan. The D gene is left open where the match is weak. The size entry is marked missing in some rows and otherwise reads once, few, many or a size class.

j_call	clone_size	v_call	cdr3_length	d_call	cdr3_nt	cdr3_aa
TRBJ2-2	-	TRBV4-3	17	TRBD1	TGCGCCAGCAGCCAAGAGCCGACAGGGGGGGTCACCGGGGAGCTGTTTTTT	CASSQEPTGGVTGELFF
TRBJ2-3	once	TRBV2	15	TRBD2	TGTGCCAGCACAGGCAGGACTAGCGGTACAGATACGCAGTATTTT	CASTGRTSGTDTQYF
TRBJ1-1	-	TRBV11-2	13	-	TGTGCCAGCAGCTTCCAGGGGTGGGCTGAAGCTTTCTTT	CASSFQGWAEAFF
TRBJ2-5	-	TRBV7-9	14	-	TGTGCCAGCAGCTCCCGCGCTACAGGGGAGACCCAGTACTTC	CASSSRATGETQYF
TRBJ2-1	-	TRBV19	14	TRBD2	TGTGCCAGTAGGTTGAACGGGGGGGCGATTGAGCAGTTCTTC	CASRLNGGAIEQFF
TRBJ1-1	-	TRBV7-9	16	TRBD1	TGTGCCAGCAGCTTAGCGGGACAGGGGAGGAACACTGAAGCTTTCTTT	CASSLAGQGRNTEAFF
TRBJ1-5	once	TRBV6-5	15	-	TGTGCCAGTCAAGTGGAGGGTCCCGTCCCCCAGCCCCAGCATTTT	CASQVEGPVPQPQHF
TRBJ1-6	-	TRBV5-4	15	-	TGTGCCAGCAGCTCCGTAGGACAGCACTATTCACCCCTCCACTTT	CASSSVGQHYSPLHF
TRBJ2-3	-	TRBV7-9	14	-	TGTGCCACCACGGGCGAGGGTAGCACAGATACGCAGTATTTT	CATTGEGSTDTQYF
TRBJ2-1	-	TRBV5-1	15	-	TGCGCCAGCAGCTTGGTGCAAGGGGCAAGGAATGAGCAGTTCTTC	CASSLVQGARNEQFF
TRBJ1-1	-	TRBV5-8	13	-	TGTGCCAGCAGCTTGACTGGGAACACTGAAGCTTTCTTT	CASSLTGNTEAFF
TRBJ1-5	-	TRBV30	16	TRBD1	TGTGCCTGGAGCGTTACGACAGGGGCCAGCAATCAGCCCCAGCATTTT	CAWSVTTGASNQPQHF
TRBJ1-5	-	TRBV15	15	TRBD1	TGTGCCACCAGCAGATTCCAGGGGGCTCATCAGCCCCAGCATTTT	CATSRFQGAHQPQHF
TRBJ1-1	-	TRBV30	14	-	TGTGCCTGGAGTGTACTTTTCGGGGTCACTGAAGCTTTCTTT	CAWSVLFGVTEAFF
TRBJ1-1	-	TRBV2	15	-	TGTGCCAGCAGTGAAAGGGCAGGGCGGTACACTGAAGCTTTCTTT	CASSERAGRYTEAFF
TRBJ2-7	-	TRBV30	12	-	TGTGCCTGGAGCCTGACAGGATACGAGCAGTACTTC	CAWSLTGYEQYF